The 17 T cell receptor beta chains below were found in one sample sequenced in a study of blood T cell repertoires in COVID-19 (dated by TCRdb to the early 2020s). Receptors were amplified or captured by the immunoSEQ multiplex PCR assay. Imported from immuneACCESS, the table was reduced by TCRdb to in-frame sequences with V and J called. These copies leave out some clones; in studies compared against another copy, an unresolved V gene accounts for under half, and the cause of the remainder is not known. Counted in this sample were about 120,000 clones; approximately 90% of them appeared once. Approximately 2% of the sample comes from the top ten. Sequencing input: peripheral blood. The receptors here all came from a woman aged 45 to 65 with acute or convalescent COVID-19.

This clone was detected only a few times. This chain uses TRBV20-1 with TRBJ1-5; weak D call: TRBD1 (6 bases). The V and J ends lost 3 bases and 0 bases respectively, with 12 bases between them. The CDR3 loop spans 15 amino acids. Germline lookup yields CDR1 DFQATT and CDR2 SNEGSKA (reference sequence). The CDR3: CSASGGQASNQPQHF. For the CDR3, the DNA is TGCAGTGCTAGTGGGGGGCAGGCTAGCAATCAGCCCCAGCATTTT.

The chain uses TRBV7-2 and TRBJ2-3; maybe TRBD1 (5 bases). Trimming pared 1 base from V and 4 bases from J, leaving 9 bases between. This CDR3 is 14 amino acids long. Per germline, CDR1 SGHTA and CDR2 FQGNSA. CDR3 sequence: CASSLGGRPDTQYF. As DNA, the CDR3 is TGTGCCAGCAGCTTAGGGGGCAGGCCAGATACGCAGTATTTT.

The rearrangement uses TRBV7-6 and TRBJ2-2; 8 bases agree with TRBD1. After removal of 5 bases from V and 5 bases from J, the junction contained 10 bases not matched to a gene. The CDR3 runs to 16 residues. Looked up from germline, CDR1 is SGHVS and CDR2 is FNYEAQ. CDR3 loop: CASSPRQGPPTGELFF. CDR3 coding DNA: TGTGCCAGCAGCCCCAGACAGGGGCCACCAACCGGGGAGCTGTTTTTT.

The V and J genes are TRBV4-3 and TRBJ2-5; 7 bases agree with TRBD1. This CDR3 has 16 amino acids. CDR1 is LGHNA and CDR2 is YSLEER in the germline V gene. Germline trimming cut 0 bases from V and 1 base from J; bases unmatched to any gene: 5. The DNA of the CDR3 is TGCGCCAGCAGCCAAGAAATTCGGACAGGCCAAGAGACCCAGTACTTC. This gives the protein CASSQEIRTGQETQYF.

The chain has TRBV7-2 and TRBJ1-2, with 9 bases matching TRBD1. Trimming cost V 5 bases and J 4 bases; bases outside gene matches: 5. From germline, CDR1 is SGHTA and CDR2 FQGNSA. The CDR3 sequence is 14 residues long. This CDR3 is CASSAAGQGYGYTF. In DNA form, the CDR3 reads TGTGCCAGCAGCGCGGCGGGACAGGGCTATGGCTACACCTTC.

Only a few counts were recorded for this clone. The DNA of the CDR3 is TGCAGCGTTGAAAATTGGGGCTTGGACTATGGCTACACCTTC. Its translation is CSVENWGLDYGYTF. J is TRBJ1-2 and V is TRBV29-1; maybe TRBD1 (5 bases). This CDR3 is built from 14 residues. V lost 2 bases and J lost 3, with 13 bases in between. The V gene's germline CDR1 is SQVTM and CDR2 ANQGSEA.

The CDR3 DNA sequence: TGTGCCAGCAGATTTTACAGGGCCGGGGAGCTGTTTTTT. The encoded protein is CASRFYRAGELFF. The chain links TRBV5-6 to TRBJ2-2; tentatively, D is TRBD1 (6 bases). This CDR3 comprises 13 residues. Germline CDR1 is SGHDT and CDR2 is YYEEEE. V lost 5 bases and J 6 bases, leaving 11 bases between the germline ends.

The chain uses TRBV11-2 and TRBJ1-2; possibly TRBD1 for D (5 bases). The CDR3 is made up of 12 amino acids. Germline values: CDR1 SGHAT, CDR2 FQNNGV. Trimming removed 3 bases at V and 6 bases at J, with 8 bases between. CDR3 nucleotides: TGTGCCAGCAGCTTCGGGGGGAATGGCTACACCTTC. This translates into CASSFGGNGYTF.

The chain has TRBV5-6 and TRBJ1-4; 9 bases align to TRBD1. CDR3 size: 15 residues. The junction had 10 bases not matched to a gene; V was cut back by 7 bases and J by 6 bases. The germline V gene encodes CDR1 SGHDT and CDR2 YYEEEE. CDR3 DNA: TGTGCCAGCTCTTACAGGGGGCCCCTCGATGAAAAACTGTTTTTT. Protein: CASSYRGPLDEKLFF.

The chain links TRBV11-2 to TRBJ2-5, with 16 positions matching TRBD2. Germline CDR1 and CDR2: SGHAT and FQNNGV. The CDR3 covers 16 residues. The V gene end was trimmed by 5 bases and the J gene end by 4 bases; junction bases not matched to a gene: 4. CDR3 sequence reads: CASSTGLAGGRETQYF. In nucleotides, the CDR3 is TGTGCCAGCAGCACGGGACTAGCGGGAGGGAGAGAGACCCAGTACTTC.

The chain uses TRBV5-4 and TRBJ2-7; D might be TRBD2 (6 bases). Germline-derived CDR1 and CDR2 are SGHNT and YYREEE (reference sequence). V was cut by 2 bases and J by 4 bases, with 7 bases left in between. This CDR3 is built from 12 residues. CDR3 sequence reads: CASSFRGYEQYF. CDR3 DNA: TGTGCCAGCAGCTTCCGGGGGTACGAGCAGTACTTC.

Here the CDR3 reads CASSFPTGGGGYTF. In DNA form, the CDR3 reads TGTGCCAGCAGCTTTCCTACAGGGGGCGGAGGCTACACCTTC. V gene TRBV6-6 combines with J gene TRBJ1-2; 9 bases are a match to TRBD1. J was trimmed by 8 bases and V by 6 bases; bases with no gene match: 10. The CDR3 length is 14 residues. Germline assignment: CDR1 MNHNY and CDR2 SVGAGI (reference sequence).

This rearrangement joins TRBV20-1 to TRBJ2-5, with D uncertain. Trimming took off 3 bases at V and 5 bases at J, with 7 bases between the two ends. The CDR3 consists of 11 residues. Germline V lookup: CDR1 DFQATT, CDR2 SNEGSKA (reference sequence). The CDR3 reads CSASDSETQYF. The CDR3 DNA reads as TGCAGTGCTAGTGATTCGGAGACCCAGTACTTC.

This clone showed up just a few times. This chain joins TRBV19 and TRBJ1-1; 7 nucleotides align to TRBD1. V lost 5 bases, J lost 3 bases, and 9 bases stayed unmatched. The CDR3 length is 15 residues. Germline V gene data show CDR1 as LNHDA and CDR2 as SQIVND (reference sequence). The CDR3 coding sequence is TGTGCCAGTAGTGTAATGAAGGGGGCTGACACTGAAGCTTTCTTT. It codes for CASSVMKGADTEAFF.

This rearrangement joins TRBV6-5 to TRBJ2-7, with 13 bases matching TRBD2. The germline CDR1 and CDR2 sequences are MNHEY and SVGAGI. J lost 7 bases, V lost 7 bases, and 4 bases had no gene match. The CDR3 totals 13 residues. CDR3 residues: CASTRLAGGEQYF. Written as DNA, the CDR3 is TGTGCCAGCACCCGACTAGCGGGAGGTGAGCAGTACTTC.

The genes are TRBV9 and TRBJ2-1, with 12 bases aligning to TRBD2. The CDR3 covers 14 residues. Germline CDR1 and CDR2: SGDLS and YYNGEE. V trimming: 2 bases; J trimming: 9 bases; junction bases outside the gene matches: 3. Written as DNA, the CDR3 is TGTGCCAGCAGCGTCGGACTAGCGGGAATTGAGCAGTTCTTC. Protein product: CASSVGLAGIEQFF.

The chain is built from TRBV4-3 and TRBJ2-1, with a possible D match to TRBD1 (6 bases). V gave up 0 bases and J gave up 4 bases, with 13 bases separating them. The germline V gene encodes CDR1 LGHNA and CDR2 YSLEER. The CDR3 loop spans 16 amino acids. The CDR3 DNA is TGCGCCAGCAGCCAAGATCTAGGGGGACCTTACAATGAGCAGTTCTTC. Protein sequence: CASSQDLGGPYNEQFF.